One TCR beta chain is described in this entry. TCR beta CDR3 regions were amplified from RNA transcripts. An initial RT-PCR round employing HTBI primers preceded a second-round multiplex PCR. A single record per CDR3 protein comes from TCRdb applying MiXCR to the multiplex PCR reads. The sample yields approximately 700,000 distinct CDR3 sequences, around 40% seen once. The entry originates in a study of Graves' ophthalmopathy and Graves' hyperthyroidism. The CDR3 runs to 14 residues. V shed 8 bases and J shed 4 bases, with 17 bases lying between them. In germline, CDR1 is SGHTA, CDR2 FQGNSA. The chain joins TRBV7-2 to TRBJ1-1, with TRBD1 as a possible D gene (6 bases). Sequencing input: peripheral blood. This TCR was recovered from an adult man with Graves' ophthalmopathy. The CDR3 sequence is CASSPQGGVTEAFF. The CDR3 bases are TGTGCCAGCTCACCCCAAGGGGGGGTCACTGAAGCTTTCTTT.